This TCR beta chain was obtained from a study of T cells in Graves' hyperthyroidism and ophthalmopathy. This clonotype was recorded at least ten times. The TCR beta CDR3 regions underwent amplification using RNA transcripts as the source. A set of HTBI primers served as the primers for a first-round RT-PCR of the TCR CDR3. MiXCR, applied by TCRdb to the multiplex PCR reads, yields one record per CDR3 protein. This table holds about 620,000 distinct CDR3 sequences, 15% to 20% found once. Graves' hyperthyroidism showing no ophthalmopathy progression within 18 months was considered stable. Participants, patients aged 18 to 65, had newly diagnosed hyperthyroidism with a duration under 2 months. Lactation, pregnancy, other autoimmune disease or uncontrolled infection excluded patients. PBMCs were sourced from more than 7.5 ml fresh peripheral blood. The receptor was isolated from a woman aged 25 to 39 with Graves' hyperthyroidism. The sequenced sample consisted of blood.

The CDR3 loop is CSVRDRGNTEAFF. CDR3 sequence (DNA): TGCAGCGTTAGGGACAGGGGGAACACTGAAGCTTTCTTT. The V gene is TRBV29-1, the J gene TRBJ1-1, with 10 bases identical to TRBD1. The germline gives CDR1 SQVTM, CDR2 ANQGSEA. V dropped 5 bases and J dropped 1; count of bases not matched to a gene: 1. The CDR3 is 13 amino acids.